Listed below are T cell receptor beta chains from one sample, sequenced in a study of human T cells and chemical hapten exposure. TCRdb fed the RACE reads into MiXCR, producing one record per CDR3 protein. The top ten clones hold over 7% of a sample with around 330,000 distinct CDR3 sequences, 5.5% of them seen once. Sequenced here: whole blood, sampled in connection with sensitization to the hapten diphenylcyclopropenone (DPC). The origin of the receptors is a woman between 18 and 29 years old with alopecia areata. Some clones in this sample may be carry-over from other donors' samples. Both conserved end residues are part of each CDR3. The order of the fields is V gene, J gene, CDR3 protein.

TRBV3-1	TRBJ1-1	CASSQREERITDKTEAFF
TRBV9	TRBJ2-3	CASSFRSSRDTQYF
TRBV4-3	TRBJ1-6	CASSQERDRSPLHF
TRBV12-3/TRBV12-4	TRBJ2-5	CASSGDRGRETQYF
TRBV3-1	TRBJ2-7	CASSQGGGGYEQYF
TRBV11-1	TRBJ2-4	CASGWDSKNIQYF
TRBV7-2	TRBJ1-5	CASSLEASGGQPQHF
TRBV20-1	TRBJ2-3	CSAEPLAGAQYF
TRBV20-1	TRBJ1-4	CSARDSAVGKLFF
TRBV19	TRBJ1-2	CASSGGGEWDGYGYTF
TRBV12-3/TRBV12-4	TRBJ2-1	CASSLGGVVNEQFF
TRBV7-3	TRBJ2-5	CASSLPGETQYF
TRBV6-1	TRBJ1-6	CASSGEARGRSYNSPLHF
TRBV6-2/TRBV6-3	TRBJ1-5	CASSYSLGGRASNQPQHF
TRBV6-2/TRBV6-3	TRBJ1-1	CASSYLSDRGTEAFF
TRBV9	TRBJ1-6	CASSVGNSDNSPLHF
TRBV7-2	TRBJ1-1	CASSLGGGRTEAFF
TRBV5-1	TRBJ1-5	CASSLGATGTLSNQPQHF
TRBV2	TRBJ2-7	CASSELVGVYEQYF
TRBV25-1	TRBJ1-2	CASSGGDLQGDYGYTF
TRBV27	TRBJ2-7	CASSPTLKYEQYF
TRBV20-1	TRBJ2-5	CSARAGLQETQYF
TRBV12-3/TRBV12-4	TRBJ2-5	CASTGLQETQYF
TRBV5-1	TRBJ2-1	CASSLAGSGSQFF
TRBV6-2/TRBV6-3	TRBJ1-1	CASSYGDREAFF
TRBV6-5	TRBJ2-5	CASSSIGYPGETQYF